A selection of T cell receptor beta chains follows, all from one sample in a study of blood T cell repertoires in COVID-19. Profiled with immunoSEQ multiplex PCR; TCRdb holds only in-frame clones, not every one. The table has approximately 65,000 clones, 70% to 85% seen once; the top ten hold approximately 20%. Sequenced input: peripheral blood. These receptors were obtained from a woman older than 75 with active or convalescent COVID-19. CDR3s leave out the opening cysteine and the closing phenylalanine or tryptophan.

j_call,v_call,cdr3_aa
TRBJ2-1,TRBV5-5,ASSLDIDSSYNEQF
TRBJ1-3,TRBV7-9,ASSSESGNTIY
TRBJ2-7,TRBV9,ASSVGTGIHEQY
TRBJ2-5,TRBV15,ATSKMTEQETQY
TRBJ2-6,TRBV6-4,ASSEDSSGANVLT
TRBJ1-4,TRBV2,ASRADRDGGGEKLF
TRBJ1-3,TRBV2,ASSAGEGTTIY
TRBJ2-7,TRBV9,ASSVSLPYEQY
TRBJ2-3,TRBV5-1,ASSLFGGGSTDTQY
TRBJ2-5,TRBV11-2,ASSLEYSQETQY
TRBJ2-3,TRBV7-2,ASSPQGALTDTQY
TRBJ2-1,TRBV5-1,ASSGETYNEQF
TRBJ2-6,TRBV5-1,ASSQGGISSGANVLT
TRBJ1-2,TRBV5-4,ASSFSYGYT
TRBJ2-3,TRBV11-3,ASSLNRGGDTQY
TRBJ1-1,TRBV5-6,ASSLRDRVPEAF
TRBJ2-1,TRBV9,ASSVGGSPVDEQF
TRBJ1-1,TRBV6-2/TRBV6-3,ASSYRTAAF
TRBJ2-1,TRBV24-1,ATSDSTSGTSGYNEQF
TRBJ1-1,TRBV19,ASSSRIRGRPEAF
TRBJ2-3,TRBV7-8,ASSLRAVSADTQY
TRBJ1-3,TRBV4-1,ASSQESLAGGNTIY
TRBJ1-5,TRBV19,ASSMTGESNQPQH
TRBJ2-7,TRBV3-1/TRBV3-2,ASSQDGSGHLYEQY
TRBJ1-1,TRBV29-1,SVRQGWGMNTEAF
TRBJ1-1,TRBV6-4,ASSDTAGQGSQAF
TRBJ2-7,TRBV5-1,ASTGETNSYEQY
TRBJ2-2,TRBV5-1,ASSLQLGELF
TRBJ2-3,TRBV21-1,ASSKRLAGDTQY
TRBJ1-5,TRBV28,ASSLARGASQPQH
TRBJ1-4,TRBV24-1,ATSAPPDEKLF
TRBJ2-7,TRBV9,ASSPTGVWSYEQY
TRBJ2-1,TRBV7-9,ASSPNRRGGTNEQF
TRBJ1-1,TRBV6-6,ASSYAAGRPF
TRBJ2-7,TRBV14,ASSPQLATFYEQY
TRBJ1-1,TRBV19,ASGLLQGLNTEAF
TRBJ1-4,TRBV5-1,ASSLDLGAGGEKLF
TRBJ1-4,TRBV5-1,ASSANLGTEKLF
TRBJ2-7,TRBV6-5,ASTWDRGDEQY
TRBJ1-1,TRBV6-6,ASRPGGNTEAF
TRBJ2-5,TRBV2,AGAWGPAGETQY